The rows below give T cell receptor beta chains drawn from one sample of a study of T cell changes during pregnancy in multiple sclerosis. Produced via immunoSEQ multiplex PCR; TCRdb's table is partial and in-frame only. This table has 45,000 to 50,000 clones, around nine tenths appearing once. The sequencing used CD4+ T cells from peripheral blood mononuclear cells, collected in the second trimester of pregnancy. The source is a female donor in good health, enrolled as a control in a pregnancy study. Each CDR3 is given with its conserved first and last residue. D genes are given only for firm matches. Clone size, where shown, is once, few, many, or a class for clones that have expanded.

. | TRBJ1-2 | TRBV6-6 | TRBD1 | 14 | CASRPGQGIYGYTF | TGTGCCAGCAGACCGGGACAGGGAATCTATGGCTACACCTTC
. | TRBJ1-3 | TRBV6-1 | . | 16 | CASSGDRFHSGNTIYF | TGTGCCAGCAGTGGTGACAGGTTTCACTCTGGAAACACCATATATTTT
once | TRBJ1-1 | TRBV15 | . | 15 | CATSRVWGGNTEAFF | TGTGCCACCAGCAGAGTTTGGGGAGGGAACACTGAAGCTTTCTTT
. | TRBJ2-2 | TRBV27 | . | 12 | CASSLRPGELFF | TGTGCCAGCAGTCTCCGTCCCGGGGAGCTGTTTTTT
. | TRBJ2-4 | TRBV11-3 | . | 16 | CASSLDLGQAKNIQYF | TGTGCCAGCAGCTTAGATTTAGGACAAGCCAAAAACATTCAGTACTTC
. | TRBJ1-1 | TRBV9 | . | 15 | CASSLRPGVNTEAFF | TGTGCCAGCAGCCTCCGCCCCGGTGTGAACACTGAAGCTTTCTTT
. | TRBJ2-2 | TRBV5-1 | TRBD1 | 16 | CASSLKTGVGTGELFF | TGCGCCAGCAGCTTGAAGACAGGGGTGGGGACCGGGGAGCTGTTTTTT
. | TRBJ1-1 | TRBV5-8 | TRBD1 | 17 | CASSSGQGLLSNTEAFF | TGTGCCAGCAGCTCAGGACAGGGCTTGTTATCCAACACTGAAGCTTTCTTT
. | TRBJ2-1 | TRBV5-1 | TRBD2 | 15 | CASSRPLAANNEQFF | TGCGCCAGCAGCCGGCCCCTAGCGGCCAACAATGAGCAGTTCTTC
. | TRBJ1-1 | TRBV7-9 | TRBD1 | 13 | CASSRQGVTEAFF | TGTGCCAGCAGCAGGCAGGGGGTTACTGAAGCTTTCTTT
. | TRBJ1-3 | TRBV6-5 | . | 13 | CASWTVSGNTIYF | TGTGCCAGCTGGACAGTCTCTGGAAACACCATATATTTT
. | TRBJ2-1 | TRBV19 | TRBD1 | 17 | CASSRGDRGLHYNEQFF | TGTGCCAGTAGTAGAGGAGACAGGGGGCTACACTACAATGAGCAGTTCTTC
. | TRBJ2-5 | TRBV5-6 | TRBD2 | 19 | CASSSLSPTWTSGGGTQYF | TGTGCCAGCAGCTCGCTATCCCCTACCTGGACTAGCGGGGGAGGGACCCAGTACTTC
. | TRBJ2-2 | TRBV29-1 | TRBD1 | 16 | CSVEGFKDREAGELFF | TGCAGCGTTGAAGGGTTTAAGGACAGGGAGGCCGGGGAGCTGTTTTTT
. | TRBJ2-7 | TRBV5-4 | . | 12 | CASSRDTYEQYF | TGTGCCAGCAGCCGGGACACTTACGAGCAGTACTTC
. | TRBJ1-1 | TRBV11-2 | . | 14 | CASSSRGMGTEAFF | TGTGCCAGCAGTTCCAGGGGTATGGGCACTGAAGCTTTCTTT